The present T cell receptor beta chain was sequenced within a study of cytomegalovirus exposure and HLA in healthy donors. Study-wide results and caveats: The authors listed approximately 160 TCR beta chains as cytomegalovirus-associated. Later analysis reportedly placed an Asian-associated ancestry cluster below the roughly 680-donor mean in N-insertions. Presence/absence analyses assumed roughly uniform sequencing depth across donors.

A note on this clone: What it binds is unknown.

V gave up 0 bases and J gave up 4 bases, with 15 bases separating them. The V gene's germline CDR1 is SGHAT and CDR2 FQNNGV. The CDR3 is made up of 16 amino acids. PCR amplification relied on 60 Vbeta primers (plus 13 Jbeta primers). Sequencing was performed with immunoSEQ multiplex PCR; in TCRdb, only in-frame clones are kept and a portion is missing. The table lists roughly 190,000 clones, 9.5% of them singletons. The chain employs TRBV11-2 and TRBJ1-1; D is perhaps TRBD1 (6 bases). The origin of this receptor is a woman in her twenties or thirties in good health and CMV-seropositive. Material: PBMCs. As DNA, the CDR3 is TGTGCCAGCAGCTTAGATAATGGGGGCGAGGGCACTGAAGCTTTCTTT. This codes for CASSLDNGGEGTEAFF.